The present TCR beta chain was sequenced within a study of shared clonotypes between healthy human individuals. The V gene lost 2 bases and the J gene lost 7 bases, with 8 bases spanning the gap. The CDR3 spans 13 residues. Germline V gene sequence: CDR1 MNHEY, CDR2 SVGAGI. Profiled with immunoSEQ multiplex PCR; TCRdb holds only in-frame clones, not every one. The data contain a few million clones, around 90% of them seen just once; the ten biggest clones take up over 0.12%. What was sequenced was naive CD4+ T cells sorted from blood. Subset given: CD45RA+ positively selected. The source is a young man in good health. The V call is TRBV6-5, the J call TRBJ1-4, with a tentative D call TRBD1 (5 bases). The CDR3 spells CASSYQGGEKLFF. The CDR3 DNA reads as TGTGCCAGCAGTTACCAGGGCGGTGAAAAACTGTTTTTT.